This TCR beta chain was sequenced in a study of T cells in Graves' hyperthyroidism and ophthalmopathy. General study findings and limits: By a 13 V-J model, ophthalmopathy was set apart from stable hyperthyroidism. Ophthalmopathy was identified by the model a median about 6 months ahead of onset.

Diagnosis relied on clinical symptoms, serum thyroxine and TRAb, thyroid ultrasound and orbital computed tomography. This clonotype was recorded a few times. Antigen: not known. RNA transcripts were the template for amplifying TCR beta CDR3 regions. Primed by the HTBI set, a first-round RT-PCR was run on the TCR CDR3. TCRdb fed the multiplex PCR reads into MiXCR, producing one record per CDR3 protein. The sample lists about 570,000 distinct CDR3 sequences; 40% to 55% were seen once. This CDR3 is 15 amino acids long. V was shortened by 5 bases and J by 5 bases, with 18 bases between the two germline ends. Germline assignment: CDR1 SGHAT and CDR2 FQNNGV.

The chain recombines TRBV11-2 with TRBJ2-5; tentatively, D is TRBD2 (6 bases). Specimen: peripheral blood or thyroid tissue (not recorded which). The clonotype comes from an adult woman with Graves' disease, either hyperthyroidism or ophthalmopathy (not recorded which). The CDR3 DNA reads TGTGCCAGCAGCCGCCGACTAGACGGATGGGAGACCCAGTACTTC. Translation: CASSRRLDGWETQYF.